This TCR beta chain originates from a study of identical twins. The table lists this clonotype with a few counts. V gave up 4 bases and J gave up 8 bases, with 12 bases separating them. CDR3 length equals 13 residues. CDR1 is SGHAT, CDR2 FQDESV, per germline (reference sequence). TCRdb independently ran MiXCR on the 5' RACE reads; one entry per CDR3 protein. Of around 370,000 distinct CDR3 sequences listed, approximately 8.7% are singletons. V gene TRBV11-1 combines with J gene TRBJ2-1; D is uncertain. This receptor was identified in a woman in her fifties or sixties in good health. The specimen sequenced was naive T cells sorted from blood. The CDR3 region has the DNA TGTGCCAGCAGCTCCAGAGAGTCCGATGAGCAGTTCTTC. Translation gives CASSSRESDEQFF.